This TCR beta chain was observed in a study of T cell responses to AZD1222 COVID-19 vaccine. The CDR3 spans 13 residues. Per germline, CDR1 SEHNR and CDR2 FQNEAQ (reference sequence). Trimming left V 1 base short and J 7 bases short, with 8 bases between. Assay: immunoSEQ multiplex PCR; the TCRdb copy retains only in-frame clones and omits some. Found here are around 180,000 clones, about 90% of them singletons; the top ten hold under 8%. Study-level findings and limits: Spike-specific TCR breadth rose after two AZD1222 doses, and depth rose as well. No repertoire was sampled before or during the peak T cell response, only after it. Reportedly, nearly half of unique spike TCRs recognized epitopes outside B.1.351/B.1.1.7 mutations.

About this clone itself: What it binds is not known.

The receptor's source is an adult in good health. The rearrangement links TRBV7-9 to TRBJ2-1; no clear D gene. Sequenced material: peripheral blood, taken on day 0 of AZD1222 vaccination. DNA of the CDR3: TGTGCCAGCAGCTTAGTGGCTGGGAATGAGCAGTTCTTC. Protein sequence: CASSLVAGNEQFF. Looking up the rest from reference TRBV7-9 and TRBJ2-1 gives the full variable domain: DTGVSQNPRHKITKRGQNVTFRCDPISEHNRLYWYRQTLGQGPEFLTYFQNEAQLEKSRLLSDRFSAERPKGSFSTLEIQRTEQGDSAMYLCASSLVAGNEQFFGPGTRLTVL.